This T cell receptor beta chain emerged from a study of OX40 agonist ivuxolimab in advanced cancers. Study at large: Intravenous ivuxolimab at 0.01 to 10 mg/kg was given to patients every 2 weeks.

Assay used: immunoSEQ multiplex PCR; TCRdb lists only in-frame clones, some missing. The sample includes 20,000 to 30,000 clones, 76% of them seen just once. On this clone: The antigen is not known.

Broader study findings: The authors also found low normalized T-cell clonal expansion in some nonresponders.

V lost 7 bases to trimming and J lost 9 bases, with 1 base between them. The germline CDR1 and CDR2 sequences are ENHRY and SYGVKD. The length of the CDR3 is 9 residues. This receptor was obtained from an adult with an advanced solid tumor such as melanoma, head and neck, liver or kidney cancer. Here the sequenced sample was CD4+ or CD8+ T cells sorted from blood, taken in a trial of the OX40 agonist ivuxolimab. The chain joins TRBV10-3 to TRBJ1-6, with D unclear. The CDR3 sequence is CAIISPLHF. CDR3 nucleotide sequence: TGTGCCATCATTTCACCCCTCCACTTT.